The 22 T cell receptor beta chains listed next were all sequenced from one sample in a study of cytomegalovirus exposure and HLA in healthy donors (dated by TCRdb to about 2017). The library came from the immunoSEQ multiplex PCR assay. For the multiplex PCR, a mixture combining 60 forward primers for TCR Vbeta segments and 13 reverse primers for TCR Jbeta segments was used. As stored in TCRdb, this immuneACCESS dataset retains in-frame rearrangements with V and J assigned. A fraction of the clones does not appear; measured against another copy, unresolved V genes explain less than half of the discrepancy, and the remainder lacks a known reason. The sample records about 150,000 clones, around 80% of which are singletons. The top ten clonotypes cover about 5.6% of the sample. The sequenced material came from PBMCs. The source of these receptors is a man younger than 45 in good health and CMV-seropositive.

The chain has TRBV6-6 and TRBJ2-5; TRBD2 matches 8 bases. The J segment lost 5 bases and the V segment lost 0 bases, leaving 5 bases of the junction unmatched. Germline CDR1 reads MNHNY; CDR2 reads SVGAGI (reference sequence). CDR3 size: 15 residues. The CDR3 region is CASSYSMGLGETQYF. CDR3 nucleotides: TGTGCCAGCAGTTACTCGATGGGACTAGGGGAGACCCAGTACTTC.

CDR3 residues: CASSFGDREGGYTF. In nucleotides, the CDR3 is TGCGCCAGCAGCTTCGGGGACAGGGAGGGTGGCTACACCTTC. The rearrangement uses TRBV5-1 and TRBJ1-2; 9 bases align to TRBD1. V dropped 2 bases and J dropped 7; count of bases not matched to a gene: 6. Germline V gene lookup returns CDR1 SGHRS and CDR2 YFSETQ. This CDR3 region has 14 residues.

The chain links TRBV5-4 to TRBJ1-4, with no clear D. Trimming pared 0 bases from V and 0 bases from J, leaving 3 bases between. The CDR3 contains 14 residues. Looked up from germline, CDR1 is SGHNT and CDR2 is YYREEE (reference sequence). CDR3 protein: CASSLAATNEKLFF. As DNA, the CDR3 is TGTGCCAGCAGCTTGGCGGCAACTAATGAAAAACTGTTTTTT.

This rearrangement joins TRBV4-3 to TRBJ2-3; D perhaps matches TRBD1 (6 bases). V was shortened by 7 bases and J by 2 bases, with 13 bases between the two germline ends. Germline assignment: CDR1 LGHNA and CDR2 YSLEER. The CDR3 has 14 residues. In DNA form, the CDR3 reads TGCGCCAGCAAGGAAGACAGGTACACAGATACGCAGTATTTT. Translation: CASKEDRYTDTQYF.

This sequence joins TRBV4-2 and TRBJ1-2, with D uncertain. Germline CDR1 is LGHNA and CDR2 is YNFKEQ. V lost 5 bases and J 0 bases, leaving 28 bases between the germline ends. The CDR3 runs to 20 residues. The CDR3, as DNA: TGTGCCAGCAGCATACACCCGGGAACGACACGGGGATTAGCTAACTATGGCTACACCTTC. Translation gives CASSIHPGTTRGLANYGYTF.

This sequence joins TRBV5-1 and TRBJ1-2; 7 nucleotides align to TRBD1. Germline V gene sequence: CDR1 SGHRS, CDR2 YFSETQ. The CDR3 has 13 residues. The trim removed 0 bases at V and 5 bases at J, leaving 1 base unmatched. The CDR3: CASSLEGAYGYTF. The DNA of the CDR3 is TGCGCCAGCAGCTTGGAGGGGGCGTATGGCTACACCTTC.

This clone was seen a single time. This chain links TRBV5-1 with TRBJ1-4, with a tentative D call TRBD1 (5 bases). There are 14 residues in the CDR3. CDR1 and CDR2 (germline): SGHRS, YFSETQ. Trimming removed 4 bases at V and 7 bases at J, with 14 bases between. The chain's CDR3 is CASSPTGNFEKLFF. In DNA form, the CDR3 reads TGCGCCAGCAGCCCAACAGGAAACTTTGAAAAACTGTTTTTT.

The chain joins TRBV5-1 to TRBJ2-2; no firm D call. CDR1 and CDR2 from the germline V gene are SGHRS and YFSETQ. V was cut by 2 bases and J by 0 bases, with 8 bases left in between. The CDR3 sequence is 15 residues long. DNA for the CDR3: TGCGCCAGCAGCTTACAAATCTCGAACACCGGGGAGCTGTTTTTT. Its translation: CASSLQISNTGELFF. Based on the CDR3 plus reference TRBV5-1 and TRBJ2-2, the full variable domain is KAGVTQTPRYLIKTRGQQVTLSCSPISGHRSVSWYQQTPGQGLQFLFEYFSETQRNKGNFPGRFSGRQFSNSRSEMNVSTLELGDSALYLCASSLQISNTGELFFGEGSRLTVL.

In its sample, this clone was seen a few times. V and J are TRBV27 and TRBJ1-2, with D unclear. In germline, CDR1 is MNHEY, CDR2 SMNVEV (reference sequence). This CDR3 spans 14 amino acids. The V gene lost 4 bases and the J gene lost 4 bases, with 13 bases spanning the gap. The CDR3 loop reads CASSWADPPYGYTF. CDR3 sequence (DNA): TGTGCCAGCAGTTGGGCCGATCCTCCCTATGGCTACACCTTC.

The rearrangement joins TRBV18 to TRBJ1-1; D uncertain. Per germline, CDR1 KGHSH and CDR2 LQKENI. Trimming took off 0 bases at V and 3 bases at J, with 11 bases between the two ends. CDR3 length equals 15 residues. CDR3 DNA sequence: TGTGCCAGCTCACCACCGGGGAGCGTAGACACTGAAGCTTTCTTT. Residues: CASSPPGSVDTEAFF.

The chain links TRBV18 to TRBJ2-2; 10 bases are a match to TRBD2. J gave up 5 bases and V 6 bases, and 3 bases lay outside the gene matches. The CDR3 sequence is 14 residues long. In germline, CDR1 is KGHSH, CDR2 LQKENI. The CDR3 nucleotides are TGTGCCAGCTCGCCGGGACTAGCGACCGGGGAGCTGTTTTTT. Translating gives CASSPGLATGELFF. The entire variable domain, with the rest obtained from reference TRBV18 and TRBJ2-2, is as follows: NAGVMQNPRHLVRRRGQEARLRCSPMKGHSHVYWYRQLPEEGLKFMVYLQKENIIDESGMPKERFSAEFPKEGPSILRIQQVVRGDSAAYFCASSPGLATGELFFGEGSRLTVL.

This clone was picked up a small number of times. The J gene is TRBJ1-1, the V gene TRBV28; D unresolved. Germline V lookup: CDR1 MDHEN, CDR2 SYDVKM. This CDR3 spans 11 amino acids. Trimming removed 5 bases at V and 7 bases at J, with 8 bases between. The CDR3 nucleotides are TGTGCCAGCAGTGGCGGCCTTGAAGCTTTCTTT. Translation gives CASSGGLEAFF.

The chain employs TRBV19 and TRBJ2-2, with 9 bases identical to TRBD2. Per germline, CDR1 LNHDA and CDR2 SQIVND (reference sequence). CDR3 length: 17 amino acids. J gave up 2 bases and V 5 bases, and 9 bases lay outside the gene matches. This CDR3 is CASSGLAGRANTGELFF. The CDR3 DNA reads as TGTGCCAGTAGTGGGCTAGCGGGACGGGCCAACACCGGGGAGCTGTTTTTT.

The CDR3 bases are TGTGCCAGCTCACCGGTCAAAGGGAGAGATCAGCCCCAGCATTTT. Encoded protein: CASSPVKGRDQPQHF. The V gene is TRBV18, the J gene TRBJ1-5; D remains unclear. V dropped 3 bases and J dropped 5 bases, with 14 bases sitting between them. Germline loops: CDR1 KGHSH, CDR2 LQKENI. The CDR3 totals 15 residues.

This clone came up a few times. The genes are TRBV2 and TRBJ1-3, with 7 bases identical to TRBD1. Trimming removed 6 bases from V and 0 bases from J; junction bases left unmatched: 5. CDR1 is SNHLY, CDR2 FYNNEI, per germline. The CDR3 sequence is 15 residues long. The chain's CDR3 is CASSRDSGSGNTIYF. CDR3 coding DNA: TGTGCCAGCAGCCGGGACAGCGGCTCTGGAAACACCATATATTTT.

The rearrangement links TRBV5-1 to TRBJ2-5; 8 bases fit TRBD1. The CDR3 has 15 residues. The germline V gene encodes CDR1 SGHRS and CDR2 YFSETQ. The J segment lost 5 bases and the V segment lost 1 base, leaving 7 bases of the junction unmatched. The CDR3 sequence: CASSLQDRVMETQYF. Written as DNA, the CDR3 is TGCGCCAGCAGCTTGCAGGACAGGGTGATGGAGACCCAGTACTTC.

The chain combines TRBV7-6 with TRBJ2-7, with D uncertain. CDR3 length: 11 amino acids. The V end lost 5 bases, the J end lost 4 bases, and 6 bases lay between the germline ends. Germline CDR1 is SGHVS and CDR2 is FNYEAQ. CDR3 DNA: TGTGCCAGCAGCCCAGGTTACGAGCAGTACTTC. The encoded protein is CASSPGYEQYF. Filled out from reference TRBV7-6 and TRBJ2-7, the complete variable domain reads GAGVSQSPRYKVTKRGQDVALRCDPISGHVSLYWYRQALGQGPEFLTYFNYEAQQDKSGLPNDRFSAERPEGSISTLTIQRTEQRDSAMYRCASSPGYEQYFGPGTRLTVT.

This clone was picked up a small number of times. This chain uses TRBV10-2 with TRBJ2-2; D possibly corresponds to TRBD2 (7 bases). This CDR3 region has 14 residues. V lost 6 bases, J lost 6 bases, and 14 bases lay in between. Germline CDR1 and CDR2: WSHSY and SAAADI. Written as DNA, the CDR3 is TGCGCCAGCAGGACGGGGGGCTCTTCCGGGGAGCTGTTTTTT. This gives the protein CASRTGGSSGELFF.

The rearrangement links TRBV7-9 to TRBJ2-1, with 8 bases identical to TRBD2. V gave up 5 bases and J gave up 4 bases; unmatched junction bases: 10. In germline, CDR1 is SEHNR, CDR2 FQNEAQ (reference sequence). This CDR3 is built from 16 residues. CDR3 amino acids: CASSPRVLAAYNEQFF. The CDR3 nucleotides read TGTGCCAGCAGCCCCCGGGTACTAGCGGCATACAATGAGCAGTTCTTC.

In this sample, this clone turned up a few times. The chain uses TRBV27 and TRBJ2-3; D call uncertain. Germline V CDR1 and CDR2: MNHEY, SMNVEV (reference sequence). The length of the CDR3 is 13 residues. V was shortened by 5 bases and J by 4 bases, with 10 bases between the two germline ends. The CDR3 loop reads CASSPRLADTQYF. The CDR3, as DNA: TGTGCCAGCAGTCCCCGACTTGCAGATACGCAGTATTTT.

The rearrangement links TRBV19 to TRBJ2-7; 7 nucleotides match TRBD2. The CDR3 length is 13 residues. Germline V gene data show CDR1 as LNHDA and CDR2 as SQIVND (reference sequence). The junction had 2 bases not matched to a gene; V was cut back by 3 bases and J by 3 bases. CDR3 in DNA: TGTGCCAGTAGTATCGAGCGGGGCTACGAGCAGTACTTC. Amino acid sequence: CASSIERGYEQYF.

This chain joins TRBV2 and TRBJ2-4; TRBD2 agrees at 11 bases. V trimming: 4 bases; J trimming: 8 bases; junction bases outside the gene matches: 10. The CDR3 contains 16 residues. Germline-derived CDR1 and CDR2 are SNHLY and FYNNEI. The CDR3 DNA sequence: TGTGCCAGCAGTGTATTAGCGGGGGGGGCCAGGGACATTCAGTACTTC. Translation: CASSVLAGGARDIQYF.